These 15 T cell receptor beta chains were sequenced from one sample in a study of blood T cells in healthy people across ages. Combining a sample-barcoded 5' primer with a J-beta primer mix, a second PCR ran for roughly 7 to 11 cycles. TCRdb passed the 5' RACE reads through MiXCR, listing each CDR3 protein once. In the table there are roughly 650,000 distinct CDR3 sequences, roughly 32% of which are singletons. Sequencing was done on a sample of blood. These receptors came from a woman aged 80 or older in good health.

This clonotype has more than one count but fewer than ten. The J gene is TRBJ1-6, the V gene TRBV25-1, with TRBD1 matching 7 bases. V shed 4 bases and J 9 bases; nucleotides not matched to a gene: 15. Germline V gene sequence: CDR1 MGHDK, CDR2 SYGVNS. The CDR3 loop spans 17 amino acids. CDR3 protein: CASSGAGLTGVGSPLHF. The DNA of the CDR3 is TGTGCCAGCAGTGGAGCGGGCCTAACAGGGGTGGGTTCACCCCTCCACTTT. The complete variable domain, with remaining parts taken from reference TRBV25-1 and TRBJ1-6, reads EADIYQTPRYLVIGTGKKITLECSQTMGHDKMYWYQQDPGMELHLIHYSYGVNSTEKGDLSSESTVSRIRTEHFPLTLESARPSHTSQYLCASSGAGLTGVGSPLHFGNGTRLTVT.

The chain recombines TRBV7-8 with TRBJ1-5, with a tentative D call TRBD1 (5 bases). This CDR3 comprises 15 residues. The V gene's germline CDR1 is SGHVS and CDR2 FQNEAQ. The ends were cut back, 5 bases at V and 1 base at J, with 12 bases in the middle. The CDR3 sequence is CASSQWGSSNQPQHF. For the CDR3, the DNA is TGTGCCAGCAGCCAATGGGGGTCGAGCAATCAGCCCCAGCATTTT.

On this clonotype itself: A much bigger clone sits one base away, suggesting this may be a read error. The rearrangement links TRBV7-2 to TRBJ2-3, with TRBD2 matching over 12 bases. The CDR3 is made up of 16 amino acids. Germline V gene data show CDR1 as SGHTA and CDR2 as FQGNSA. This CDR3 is CASSPLAGGWGDTLYF. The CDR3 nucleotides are TGTGCCAGCAGCCCACTAGCGGGGGGCTGGGGAGATACGCTGTATTTT.

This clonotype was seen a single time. Here the CDR3 reads CSGRQGLAEAFF. The CDR3 DNA reads TGCAGCGGCCGACAGGGTCTGGCTGAAGCTTTCTTT. This chain connects TRBV29-1 to TRBJ1-1, with TRBD1 identical over 7 bases. V trimming: 7 bases; J trimming: 6 bases; junction bases outside the gene matches: 8. Germline CDR1 reads SQVTM; CDR2 reads ANQGSEA. The CDR3 covers 12 residues.

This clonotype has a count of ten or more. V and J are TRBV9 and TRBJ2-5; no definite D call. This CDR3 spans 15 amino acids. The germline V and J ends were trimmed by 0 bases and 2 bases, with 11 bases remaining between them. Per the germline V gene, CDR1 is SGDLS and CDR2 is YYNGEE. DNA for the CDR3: TGTGCCAGCAGCGTAGATCCAACCGGACAAGAGACCCAGTACTTC. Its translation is CASSVDPTGQETQYF.

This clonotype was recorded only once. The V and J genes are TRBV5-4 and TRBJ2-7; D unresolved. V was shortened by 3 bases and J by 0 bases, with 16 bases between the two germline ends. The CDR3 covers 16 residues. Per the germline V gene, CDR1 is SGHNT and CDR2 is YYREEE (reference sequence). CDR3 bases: TGTGCCAGCAGCTCCGGGTGGTTCCGTAGCTCCTACGAGCAGTACTTC. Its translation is CASSSGWFRSSYEQYF.

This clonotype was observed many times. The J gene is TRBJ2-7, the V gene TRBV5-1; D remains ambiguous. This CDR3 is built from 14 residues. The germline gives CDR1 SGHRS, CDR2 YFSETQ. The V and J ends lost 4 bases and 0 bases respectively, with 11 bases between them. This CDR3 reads CASSPGLSSYEQYF. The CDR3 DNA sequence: TGCGCCAGCAGCCCGGGCCTCAGCTCCTACGAGCAGTACTTC.

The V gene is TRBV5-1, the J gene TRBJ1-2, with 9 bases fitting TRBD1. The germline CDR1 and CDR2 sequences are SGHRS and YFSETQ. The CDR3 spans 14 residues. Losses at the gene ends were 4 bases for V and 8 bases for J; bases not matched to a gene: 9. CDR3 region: CASSIGQGWSGYTF. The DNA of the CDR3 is TGCGCCAGCAGCATCGGACAGGGGTGGTCGGGCTACACCTTC.

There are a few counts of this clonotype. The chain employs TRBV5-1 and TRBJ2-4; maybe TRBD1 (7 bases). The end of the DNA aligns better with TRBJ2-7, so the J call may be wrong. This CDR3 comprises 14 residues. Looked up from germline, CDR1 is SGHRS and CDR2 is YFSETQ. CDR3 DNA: TGCGCCAGCAGCTGGGGCGGGACAGTAAACGAGCAGTACTTC. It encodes CASSWGGTVNEQYF.

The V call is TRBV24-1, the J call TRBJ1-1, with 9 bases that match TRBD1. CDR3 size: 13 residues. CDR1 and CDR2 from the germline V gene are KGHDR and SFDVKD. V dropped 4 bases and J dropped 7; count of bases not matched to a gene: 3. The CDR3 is CATSDLTGGEAFF. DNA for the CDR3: TGTGCCACCAGTGACCTGACAGGGGGTGAAGCTTTCTTT.

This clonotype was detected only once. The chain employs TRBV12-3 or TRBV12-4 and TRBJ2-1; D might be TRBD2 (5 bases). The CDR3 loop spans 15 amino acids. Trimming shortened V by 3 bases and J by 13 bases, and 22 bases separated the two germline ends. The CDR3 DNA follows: TGTGCCAGCAGTTTGACTGTCGGGCGGGCAGAGACCCAGTTCTTC. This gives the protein CASSLTVGRAETQFF.

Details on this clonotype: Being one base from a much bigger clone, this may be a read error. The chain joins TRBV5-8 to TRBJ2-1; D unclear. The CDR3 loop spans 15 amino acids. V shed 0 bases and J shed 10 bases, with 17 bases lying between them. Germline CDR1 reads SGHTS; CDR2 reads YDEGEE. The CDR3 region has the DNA TGTGCCAGCAGCTTGGAATCCGTAGGCCTCTACGAGCAGTTCTTC. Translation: CASSLESVGLYEQFF.

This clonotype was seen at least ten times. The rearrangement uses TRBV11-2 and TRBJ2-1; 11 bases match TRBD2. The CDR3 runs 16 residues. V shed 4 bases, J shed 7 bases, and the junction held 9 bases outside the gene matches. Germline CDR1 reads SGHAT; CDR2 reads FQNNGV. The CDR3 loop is CASSWSLAGAANEQFF. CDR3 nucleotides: TGTGCCAGCAGCTGGTCACTAGCGGGGGCGGCAAATGAGCAGTTCTTC.

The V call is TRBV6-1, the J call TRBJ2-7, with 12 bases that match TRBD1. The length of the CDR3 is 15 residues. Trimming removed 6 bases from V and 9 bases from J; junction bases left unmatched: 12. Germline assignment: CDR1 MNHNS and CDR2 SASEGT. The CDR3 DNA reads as TGTGCCAGCAGACCCGGGACAGGGGGCTTGGGTGGGCAGTACTTC. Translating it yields CASRPGTGGLGGQYF.

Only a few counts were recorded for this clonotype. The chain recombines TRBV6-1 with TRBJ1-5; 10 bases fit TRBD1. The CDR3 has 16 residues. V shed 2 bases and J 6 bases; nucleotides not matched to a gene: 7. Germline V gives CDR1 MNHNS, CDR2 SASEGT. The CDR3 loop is CASSELGGQGSQPQHF. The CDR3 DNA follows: TGTGCCAGCAGTGAATTAGGGGGACAGGGGTCTCAGCCCCAGCATTTT.